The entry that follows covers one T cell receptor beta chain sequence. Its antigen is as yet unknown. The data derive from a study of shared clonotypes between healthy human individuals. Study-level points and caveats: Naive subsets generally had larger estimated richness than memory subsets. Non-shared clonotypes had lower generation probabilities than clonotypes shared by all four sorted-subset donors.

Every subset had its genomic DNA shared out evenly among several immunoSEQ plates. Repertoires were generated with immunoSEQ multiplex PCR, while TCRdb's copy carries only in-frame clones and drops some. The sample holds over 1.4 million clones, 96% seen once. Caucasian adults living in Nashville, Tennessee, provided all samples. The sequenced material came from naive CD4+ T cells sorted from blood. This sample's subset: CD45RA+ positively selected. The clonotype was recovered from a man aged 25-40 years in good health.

The CDR3 bases are TGTGCCAGCAGCGCGACAGGGGCAGATACGCAGTATTTT. Amino acid sequence: CASSATGADTQYF. This sequence joins TRBV11-2 and TRBJ2-3; 8 bases match TRBD1. Germline trimming cut 5 bases from V and 4 bases from J; bases unmatched to any gene: 2. Germline assignment: CDR1 SGHAT and CDR2 FQNNGV. The CDR3 totals 13 residues.